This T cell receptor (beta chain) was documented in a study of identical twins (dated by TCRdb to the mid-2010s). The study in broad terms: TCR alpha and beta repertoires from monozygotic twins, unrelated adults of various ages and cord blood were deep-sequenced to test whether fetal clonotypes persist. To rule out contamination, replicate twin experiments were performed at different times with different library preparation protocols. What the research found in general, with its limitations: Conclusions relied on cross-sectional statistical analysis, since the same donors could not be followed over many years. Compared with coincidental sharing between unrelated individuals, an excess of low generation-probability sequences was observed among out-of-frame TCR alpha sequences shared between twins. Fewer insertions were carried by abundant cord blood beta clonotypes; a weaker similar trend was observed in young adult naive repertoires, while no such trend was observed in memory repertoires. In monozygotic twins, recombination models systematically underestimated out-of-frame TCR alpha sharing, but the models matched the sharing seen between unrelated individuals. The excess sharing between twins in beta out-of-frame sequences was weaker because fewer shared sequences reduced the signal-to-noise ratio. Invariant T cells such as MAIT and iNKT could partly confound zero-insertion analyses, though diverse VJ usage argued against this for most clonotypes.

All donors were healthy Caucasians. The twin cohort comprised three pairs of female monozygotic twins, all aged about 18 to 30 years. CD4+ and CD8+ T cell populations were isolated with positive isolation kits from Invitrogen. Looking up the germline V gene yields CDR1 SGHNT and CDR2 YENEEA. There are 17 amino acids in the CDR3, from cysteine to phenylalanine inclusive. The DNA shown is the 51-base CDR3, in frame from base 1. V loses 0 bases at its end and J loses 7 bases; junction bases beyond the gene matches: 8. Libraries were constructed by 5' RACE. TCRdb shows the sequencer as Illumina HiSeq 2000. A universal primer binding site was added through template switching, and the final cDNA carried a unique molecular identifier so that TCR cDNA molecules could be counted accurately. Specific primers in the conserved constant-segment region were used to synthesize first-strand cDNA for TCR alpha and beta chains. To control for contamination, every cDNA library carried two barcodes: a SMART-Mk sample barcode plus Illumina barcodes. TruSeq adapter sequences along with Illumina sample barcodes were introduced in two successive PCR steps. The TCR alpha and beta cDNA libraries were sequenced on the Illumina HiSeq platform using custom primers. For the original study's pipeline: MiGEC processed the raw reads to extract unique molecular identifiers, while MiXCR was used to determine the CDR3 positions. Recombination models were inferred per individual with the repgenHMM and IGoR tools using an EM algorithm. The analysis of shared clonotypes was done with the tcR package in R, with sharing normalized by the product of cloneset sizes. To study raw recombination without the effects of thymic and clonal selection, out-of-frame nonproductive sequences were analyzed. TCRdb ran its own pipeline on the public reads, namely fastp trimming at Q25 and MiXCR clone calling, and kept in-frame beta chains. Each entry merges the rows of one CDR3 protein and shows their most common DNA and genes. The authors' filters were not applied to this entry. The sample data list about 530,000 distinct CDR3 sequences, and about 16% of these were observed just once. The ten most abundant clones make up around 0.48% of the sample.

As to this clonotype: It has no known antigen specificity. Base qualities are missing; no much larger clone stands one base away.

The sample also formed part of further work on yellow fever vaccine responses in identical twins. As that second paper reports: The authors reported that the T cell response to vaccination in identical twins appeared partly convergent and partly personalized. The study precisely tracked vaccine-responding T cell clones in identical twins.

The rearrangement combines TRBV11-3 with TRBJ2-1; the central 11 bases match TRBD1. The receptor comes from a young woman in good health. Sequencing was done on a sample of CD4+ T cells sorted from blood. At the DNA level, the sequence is TGTGCCAGCAGCTTAGAAAGGACAGGGGGCGGTAGAAATGAGCAGTTCTTC. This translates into CASSLERTGGGRNEQFF.